This section outlines one TCR beta chain sequence together with its context. These data originate in a study of blood T cell repertoires in COVID-19. Background on the study: Samples came from the United States, Italy and Spain, spanning acute and convalescent COVID-19.

In the authors' methods: Amplification of reference gene primers was used by the study to estimate nucleated cell counts. TCRdb's table, derived via immunoSEQ multiplex PCR, lists solely in-frame clones and lacks some. The V and J calls and the clone size are those of that table, but D and trimming were determined from the DNA. The data hold a few hundred thousand clones, with 75% to 85% observed a single time. The V gene lost 3 bases and the J gene lost 0 bases, with 11 bases spanning the gap. The germline V gene has CDR1 KGHSH and CDR2 LQKENI. The CDR3 covers 15 residues. The sequence derives from a woman in her forties who had recovered from COVID-19. The genes are TRBV18 and TRBJ1-1, with D perhaps TRBD1 (5 bases). Sequences were obtained from peripheral blood. CDR3 nucleotides: TGTGCCAGCTCACCGCTTTTGACAGTGAACACTGAAGCTTTCTTT. Translated, it gives CASSPLLTVNTEAFF. The whole variable domain, filled in from reference TRBV18 and TRBJ1-1, reads NAGVMQNPRHLVRRRGQEARLRCSPMKGHSHVYWYRQLPEEGLKFMVYLQKENIIDESGMPKERFSAEFPKEGPSILRIQQVVRGDSAAYFCASSPLLTVNTEAFFGQGTRLTVV.